This TCR beta chain was identified in a study of T-cell reconstitution after alpha-beta-depleted transplantation in children. Germline-derived CDR1 and CDR2 are MGHDK and SYGVNS. CDR3 size: 11 residues. The trim removed 7 bases at V and 10 bases at J, leaving 4 bases unmatched. Molecular barcoding with unique molecular identifiers was used for the TCRbeta library. TCRdb reprocessed the PCR reads via MiXCR and lists one record per CDR3 protein. This sample has about 500,000 distinct CDR3 sequences, with approximately 32% found just once. The sample consisted of PBMCs from the stem cell graft donor, taken from the stem cell graft. The V and J genes are TRBV25-1 and TRBJ1-1; 9 nucleotides align to TRBD1. The sequence derives from a human donor who donated a stem cell graft to a child with aplastic anemia. This CDR3 is CASNSGQGAFF. The CDR3 DNA follows: TGTGCCAGCAATTCGGGACAGGGAGCTTTCTTT.